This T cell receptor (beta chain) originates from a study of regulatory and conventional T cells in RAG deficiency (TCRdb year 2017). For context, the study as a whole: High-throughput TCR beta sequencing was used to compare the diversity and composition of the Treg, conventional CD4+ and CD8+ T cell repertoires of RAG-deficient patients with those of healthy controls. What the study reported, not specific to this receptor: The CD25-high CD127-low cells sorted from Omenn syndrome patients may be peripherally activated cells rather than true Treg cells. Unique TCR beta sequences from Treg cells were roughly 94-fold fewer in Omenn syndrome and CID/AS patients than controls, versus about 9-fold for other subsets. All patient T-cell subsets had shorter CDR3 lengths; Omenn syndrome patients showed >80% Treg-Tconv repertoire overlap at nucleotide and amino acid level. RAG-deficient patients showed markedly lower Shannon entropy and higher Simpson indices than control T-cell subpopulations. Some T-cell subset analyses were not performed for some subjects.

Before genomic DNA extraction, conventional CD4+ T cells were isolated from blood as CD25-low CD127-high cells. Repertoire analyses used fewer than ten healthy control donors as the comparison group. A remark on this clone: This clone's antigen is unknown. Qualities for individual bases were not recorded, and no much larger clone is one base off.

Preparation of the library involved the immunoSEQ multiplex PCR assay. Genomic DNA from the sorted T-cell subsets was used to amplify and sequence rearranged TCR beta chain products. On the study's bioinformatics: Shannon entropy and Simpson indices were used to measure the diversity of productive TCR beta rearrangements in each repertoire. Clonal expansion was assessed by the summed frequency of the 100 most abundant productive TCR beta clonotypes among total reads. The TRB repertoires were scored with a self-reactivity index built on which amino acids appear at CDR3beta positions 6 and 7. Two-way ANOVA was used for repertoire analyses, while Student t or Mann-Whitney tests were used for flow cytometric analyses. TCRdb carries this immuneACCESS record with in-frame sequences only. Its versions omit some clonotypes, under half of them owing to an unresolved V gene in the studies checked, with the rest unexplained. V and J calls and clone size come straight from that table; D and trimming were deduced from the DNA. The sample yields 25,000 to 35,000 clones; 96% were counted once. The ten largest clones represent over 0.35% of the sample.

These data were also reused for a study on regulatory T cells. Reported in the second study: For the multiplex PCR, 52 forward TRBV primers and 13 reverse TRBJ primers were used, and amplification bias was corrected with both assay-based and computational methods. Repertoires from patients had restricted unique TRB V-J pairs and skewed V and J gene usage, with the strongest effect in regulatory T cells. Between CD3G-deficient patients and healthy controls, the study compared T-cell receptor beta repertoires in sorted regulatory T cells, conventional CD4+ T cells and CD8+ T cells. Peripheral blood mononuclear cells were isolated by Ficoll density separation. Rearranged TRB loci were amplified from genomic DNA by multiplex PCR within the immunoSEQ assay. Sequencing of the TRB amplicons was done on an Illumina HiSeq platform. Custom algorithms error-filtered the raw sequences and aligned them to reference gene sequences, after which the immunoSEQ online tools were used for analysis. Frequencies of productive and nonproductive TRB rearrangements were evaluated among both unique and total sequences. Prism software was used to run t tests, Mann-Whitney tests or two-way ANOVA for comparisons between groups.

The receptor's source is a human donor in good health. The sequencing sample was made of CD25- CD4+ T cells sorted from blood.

This receptor carries the CDR3 CAWGTGADTQYF. The DNA sequence reads TGTGCCTGGGGGACAGGGGCAGATACGCAGTATTTT. Recombination connected TRBV30 to TRBJ2-3; TRBD1 fits 10 bases in the junction. The CDR3 covers 12 residues, taking in both the cysteine and the phenylalanine. The CDR3 DNA has 36 bases and is translated from base 1. V and J are trimmed by 5 bases and 4 bases, and the gene matches miss 0 bases of the junction. CDR1 and CDR2, looked up from the germline V gene (reference sequence), are GTSNPN and SVGIG.